What follows describes a single T cell receptor (beta chain). These data belong to a study of blood T cell repertoires in COVID-19. Study in general: The United States, Italy and Spain were the sources of the acute and convalescent COVID-19 samples. Sample material is recorded as cDNA or gDNA derived from T cells, B-cell-depleted T cells, or PBMCs.

Authors' methods: By means of reference gene primer amplification, nucleated cell counts were estimated. TCRdb's table, derived via immunoSEQ multiplex PCR, lists solely in-frame clones and lacks some. Clonal size and the V and J genes are those of that table, whereas D and trimming came from the DNA. The sample holds roughly 65,000 clones, around 80% seen once. The junction had 6 bases not matched to a gene; V was cut back by 0 bases and J by 2 bases. This CDR3 is 17 amino acids long. The germline V gene has CDR1 SGHDN and CDR2 FVKESK. Material: peripheral blood. The rearrangement uses TRBV14 and TRBJ2-5, with 10 bases lining up with TRBD2. This TCR was recovered from a human donor in a cohort sampled during active COVID-19. In DNA form, the CDR3 reads TGTGCCAGCAGCCAAGAGCCTAGCGGGGGAAAACAAGAGACCCAGTACTTC. Its translation: CASSQEPSGGKQETQYF.